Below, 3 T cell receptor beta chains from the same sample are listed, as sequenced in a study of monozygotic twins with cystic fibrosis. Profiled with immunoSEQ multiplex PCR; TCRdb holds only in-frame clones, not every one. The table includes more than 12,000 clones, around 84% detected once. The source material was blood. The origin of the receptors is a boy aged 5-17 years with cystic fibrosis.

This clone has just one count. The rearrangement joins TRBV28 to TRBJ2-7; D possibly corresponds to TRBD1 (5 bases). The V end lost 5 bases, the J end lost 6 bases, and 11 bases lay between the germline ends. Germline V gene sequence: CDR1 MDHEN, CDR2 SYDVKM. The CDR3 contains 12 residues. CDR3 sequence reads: CASSPQGREQYF. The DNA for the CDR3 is TGTGCCAGCAGTCCTCAGGGTCGCGAGCAGTACTTC.

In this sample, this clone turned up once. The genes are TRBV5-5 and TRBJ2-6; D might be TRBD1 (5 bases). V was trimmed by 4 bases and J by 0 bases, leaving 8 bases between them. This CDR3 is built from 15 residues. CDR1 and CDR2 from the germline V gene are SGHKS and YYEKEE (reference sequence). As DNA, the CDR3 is TGTGCCAGCAGCGCCAGGGACTCTGGGGCCAACGTCCTGACTTTC. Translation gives CASSARDSGANVLTF.

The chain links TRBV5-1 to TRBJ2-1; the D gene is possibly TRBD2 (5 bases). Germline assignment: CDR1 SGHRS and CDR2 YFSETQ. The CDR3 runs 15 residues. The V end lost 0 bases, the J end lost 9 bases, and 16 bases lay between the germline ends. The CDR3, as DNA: TGCGCCAGCAGCTTGGATCGGGGTTACCATGGTGAGCAGTTCTTC. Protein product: CASSLDRGYHGEQFF.